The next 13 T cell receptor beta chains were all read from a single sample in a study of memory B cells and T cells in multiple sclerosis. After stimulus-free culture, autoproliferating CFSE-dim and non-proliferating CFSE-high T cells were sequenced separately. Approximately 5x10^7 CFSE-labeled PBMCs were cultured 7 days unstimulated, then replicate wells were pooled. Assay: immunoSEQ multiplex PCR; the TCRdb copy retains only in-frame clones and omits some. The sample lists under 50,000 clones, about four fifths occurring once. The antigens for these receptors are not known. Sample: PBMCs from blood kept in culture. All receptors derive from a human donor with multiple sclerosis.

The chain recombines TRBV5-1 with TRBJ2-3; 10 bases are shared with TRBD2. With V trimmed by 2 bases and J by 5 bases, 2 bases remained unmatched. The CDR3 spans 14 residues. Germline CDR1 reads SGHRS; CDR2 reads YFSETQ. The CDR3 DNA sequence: TGCGCCAGCAGCTTCAGCGGGGGGGGAGATACGCAGTATTTT. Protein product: CASSFSGGGDTQYF.

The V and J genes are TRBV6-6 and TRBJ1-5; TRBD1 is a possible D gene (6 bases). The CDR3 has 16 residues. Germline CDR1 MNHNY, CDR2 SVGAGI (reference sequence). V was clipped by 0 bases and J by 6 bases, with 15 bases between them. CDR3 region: CASSYSGGQGGQPQHF. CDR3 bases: TGTGCCAGCAGTTACTCGGGGGGGCAGGGCGGTCAGCCCCAGCATTTT.

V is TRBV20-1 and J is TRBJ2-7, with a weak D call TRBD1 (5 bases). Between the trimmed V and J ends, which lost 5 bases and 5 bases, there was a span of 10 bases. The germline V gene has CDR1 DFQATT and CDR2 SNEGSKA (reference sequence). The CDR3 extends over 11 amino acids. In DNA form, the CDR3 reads TGCAGTGCTTTGAAGGGGAACGAGCAGTACTTC. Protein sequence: CSALKGNEQYF.

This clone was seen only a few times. CDR3 bases: TGTGCCAGCAGTTACTCTGGAAGAAATAATGAAAAACTGTTTTTT. This sequence encodes CASSYSGRNNEKLFF. V and J are TRBV6-5 and TRBJ1-4; no clear D gene. Per germline, CDR1 MNHEY and CDR2 SVGAGI. The V end lost 0 bases, the J end lost 4 bases, and 9 bases lay between the germline ends. CDR3 length: 15 amino acids.

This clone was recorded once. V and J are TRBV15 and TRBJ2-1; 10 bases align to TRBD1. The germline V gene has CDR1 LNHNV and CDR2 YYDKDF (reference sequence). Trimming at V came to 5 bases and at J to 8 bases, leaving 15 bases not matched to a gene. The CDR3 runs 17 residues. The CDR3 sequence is CATSGVPGQGSSDEQFF. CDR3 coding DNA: TGTGCCACCAGCGGAGTCCCGGGACAGGGGAGTAGCGATGAGCAGTTCTTC.

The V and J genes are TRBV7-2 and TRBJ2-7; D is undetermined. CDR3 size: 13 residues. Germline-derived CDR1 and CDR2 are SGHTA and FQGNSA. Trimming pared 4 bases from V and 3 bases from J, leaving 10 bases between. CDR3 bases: TGTGCCAGCAGCTACACACACTTCTACGAGCAGTACTTC. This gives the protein CASSYTHFYEQYF.

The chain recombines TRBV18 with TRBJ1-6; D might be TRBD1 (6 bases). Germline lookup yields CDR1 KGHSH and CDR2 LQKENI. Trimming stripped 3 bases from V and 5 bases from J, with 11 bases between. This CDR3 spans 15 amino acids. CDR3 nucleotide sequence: TGTGCCAGCTCACCTACTCGGACAGATAATTCACCCCTCCACTTT. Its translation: CASSPTRTDNSPLHF.

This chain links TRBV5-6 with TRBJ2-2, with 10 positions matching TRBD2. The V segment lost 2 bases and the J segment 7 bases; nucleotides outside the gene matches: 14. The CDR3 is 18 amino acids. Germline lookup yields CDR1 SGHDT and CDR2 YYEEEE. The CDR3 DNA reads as TGTGCCAGCAGCTTCGTCGGCGTAGCGGGGGGTGCGTTCGGGGAGCTGTTTTTT. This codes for CASSFVGVAGGAFGELFF.

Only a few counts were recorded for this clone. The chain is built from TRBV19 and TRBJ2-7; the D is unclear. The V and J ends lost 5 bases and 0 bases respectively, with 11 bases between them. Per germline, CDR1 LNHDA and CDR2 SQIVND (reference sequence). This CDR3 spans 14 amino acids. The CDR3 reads CASSPRYSSYEQYF. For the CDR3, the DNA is TGTGCCAGTAGTCCTCGATACAGCTCCTACGAGCAGTACTTC.

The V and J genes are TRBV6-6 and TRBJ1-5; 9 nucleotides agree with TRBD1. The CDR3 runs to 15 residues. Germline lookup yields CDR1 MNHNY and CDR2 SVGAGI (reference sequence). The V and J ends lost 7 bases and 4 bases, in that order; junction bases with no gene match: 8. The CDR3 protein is CASTEQGALNQPQHF. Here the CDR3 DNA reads TGTGCCAGCACCGAACAGGGGGCATTAAATCAGCCCCAGCATTTT.

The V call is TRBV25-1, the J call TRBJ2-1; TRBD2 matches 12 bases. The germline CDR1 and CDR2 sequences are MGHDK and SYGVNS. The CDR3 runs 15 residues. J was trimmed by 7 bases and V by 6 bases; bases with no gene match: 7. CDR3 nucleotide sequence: TGTGCCAGCAGCACTTCCGGGACTAGCGGGAATGAGCAGTTCTTC. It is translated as CASSTSGTSGNEQFF.

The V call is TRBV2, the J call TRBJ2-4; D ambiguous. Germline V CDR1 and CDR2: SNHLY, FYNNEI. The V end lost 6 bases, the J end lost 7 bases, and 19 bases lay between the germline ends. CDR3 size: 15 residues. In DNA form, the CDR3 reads TGTGCCAGCAGCCTGGACCGGCATACACTCAACATTCAGTACTTC. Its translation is CASSLDRHTLNIQYF.

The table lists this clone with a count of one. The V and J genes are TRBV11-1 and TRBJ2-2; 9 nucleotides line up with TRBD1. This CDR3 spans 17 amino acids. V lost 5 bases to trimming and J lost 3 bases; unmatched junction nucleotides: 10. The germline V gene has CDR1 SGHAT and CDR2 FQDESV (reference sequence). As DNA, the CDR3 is TGTGCCAGCAGCAACCCCGGACAGGGGCAGGACACCGGGGAGCTGTTTTTT. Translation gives CASSNPGQGQDTGELFF.